This T cell receptor beta chain was observed in a study of shared clonotypes between healthy human individuals. Study-wide findings and caveats: Among donors, sharing of clonotypes was expected to be affected by sequencing depth.

Germline V gene data show CDR1 as SQVTM and CDR2 as ANQGSEA. V lost 7 bases, J lost 4 bases, and 10 bases stayed unmatched. This CDR3 comprises 14 residues. As concerns this clone: The antigen remains unidentified.

Genomic DNA per cell subset filled all wells of several immunoSEQ plates. The data were produced by immunoSEQ multiplex PCR, yet TCRdb's version contains in-frame clones alone and is incomplete. The sample has a few million clones; over 85% are singletons. Sequencing was performed on naive CD4+ T cells from PBMCs. Noted subset: CD45RA+ positively selected. The chain uses TRBV29-1 and TRBJ2-1; TRBD2 matches 7 bases. The source is a young man in good health. Some clones in this sample may be carry-over from other donors' samples. The CDR3 coding sequence is TGCAGCGCCTTAGGGAGGGGCCAGTACAATGAGCAGTTCTTC. Translated, it gives CSALGRGQYNEQFF.